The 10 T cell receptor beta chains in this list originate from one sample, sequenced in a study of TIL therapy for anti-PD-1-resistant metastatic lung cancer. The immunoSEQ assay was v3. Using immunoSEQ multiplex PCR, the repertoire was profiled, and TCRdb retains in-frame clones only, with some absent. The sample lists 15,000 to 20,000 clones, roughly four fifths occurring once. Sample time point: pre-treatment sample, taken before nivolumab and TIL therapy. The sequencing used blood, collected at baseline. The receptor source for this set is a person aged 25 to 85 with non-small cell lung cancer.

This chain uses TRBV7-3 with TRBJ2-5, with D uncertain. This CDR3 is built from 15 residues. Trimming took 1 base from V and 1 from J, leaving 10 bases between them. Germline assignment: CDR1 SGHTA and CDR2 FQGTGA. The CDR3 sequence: CASSLIGSIQETQYF. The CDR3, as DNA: TGTGCCAGCAGCTTAATCGGCAGTATCCAAGAGACCCAGTACTTC.

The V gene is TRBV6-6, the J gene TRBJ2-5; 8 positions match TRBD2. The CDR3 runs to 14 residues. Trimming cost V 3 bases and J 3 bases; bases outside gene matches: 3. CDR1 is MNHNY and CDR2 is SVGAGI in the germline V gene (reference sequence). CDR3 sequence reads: CASSYLTSEETQYF. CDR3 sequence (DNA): TGTGCCAGCAGTTATCTGACTAGCGAAGAGACCCAGTACTTC.

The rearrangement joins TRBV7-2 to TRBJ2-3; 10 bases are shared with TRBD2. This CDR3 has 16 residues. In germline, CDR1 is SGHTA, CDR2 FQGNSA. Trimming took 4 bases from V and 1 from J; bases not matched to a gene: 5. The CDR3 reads CASSSLAGARTDTQYF. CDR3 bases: TGTGCCAGCAGCTCCCTAGCGGGGGCCCGCACAGATACGCAGTATTTT.

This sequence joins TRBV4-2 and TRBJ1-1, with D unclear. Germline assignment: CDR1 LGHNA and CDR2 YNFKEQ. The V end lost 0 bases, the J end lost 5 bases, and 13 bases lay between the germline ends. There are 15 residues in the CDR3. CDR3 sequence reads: CASSQDLRHGTEAFF. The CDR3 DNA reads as TGTGCCAGCAGCCAAGATCTACGACATGGGACTGAAGCTTTCTTT.

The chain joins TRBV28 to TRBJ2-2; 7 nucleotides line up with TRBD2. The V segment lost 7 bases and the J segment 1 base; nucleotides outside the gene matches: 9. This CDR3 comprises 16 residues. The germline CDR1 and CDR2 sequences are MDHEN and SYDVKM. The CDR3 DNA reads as TGTGCCAGCACCAACCGGGACTATGAGAACACCGGGGAGCTGTTTTTT. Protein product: CASTNRDYENTGELFF. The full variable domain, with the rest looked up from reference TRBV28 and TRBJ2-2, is DVKVTQSSRYLVKRTGEKVFLECVQDMDHENMFWYRQDPGLGLRLIYFSYDVKMKEKGDIPEGYSVSREKKERFSLILESASTNQTSMYLCASTNRDYENTGELFFGEGSRLTVL.

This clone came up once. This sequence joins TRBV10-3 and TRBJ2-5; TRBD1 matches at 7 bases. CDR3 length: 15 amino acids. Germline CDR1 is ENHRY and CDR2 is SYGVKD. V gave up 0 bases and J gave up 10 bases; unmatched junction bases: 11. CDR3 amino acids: CAISESRGGEIGQYF. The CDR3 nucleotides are TGTGCCATCAGTGAGTCGAGAGGGGGCGAAATCGGCCAGTACTTC.

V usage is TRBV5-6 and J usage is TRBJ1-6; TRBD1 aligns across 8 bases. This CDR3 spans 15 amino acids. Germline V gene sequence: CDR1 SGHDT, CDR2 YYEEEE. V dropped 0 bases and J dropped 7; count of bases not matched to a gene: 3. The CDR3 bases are TGTGCCAGCAGCTTGGGGACAGGGTTGAATTCACCCCTCCACTTT. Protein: CASSLGTGLNSPLHF.

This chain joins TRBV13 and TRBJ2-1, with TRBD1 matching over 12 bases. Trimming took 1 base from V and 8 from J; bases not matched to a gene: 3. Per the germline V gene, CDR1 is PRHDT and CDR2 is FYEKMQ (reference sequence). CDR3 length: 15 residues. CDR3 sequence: CASSLEGQGAYEQFF. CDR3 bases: TGTGCCAGCAGCTTAGAGGGACAGGGGGCGTATGAGCAGTTCTTC.

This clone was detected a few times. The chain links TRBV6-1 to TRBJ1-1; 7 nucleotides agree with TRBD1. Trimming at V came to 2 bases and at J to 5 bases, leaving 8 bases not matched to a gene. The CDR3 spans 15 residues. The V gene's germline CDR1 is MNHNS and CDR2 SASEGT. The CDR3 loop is CASSERTGRGTEAFF. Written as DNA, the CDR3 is TGTGCCAGCAGTGAAAGGACAGGACGGGGGACTGAAGCTTTCTTT.

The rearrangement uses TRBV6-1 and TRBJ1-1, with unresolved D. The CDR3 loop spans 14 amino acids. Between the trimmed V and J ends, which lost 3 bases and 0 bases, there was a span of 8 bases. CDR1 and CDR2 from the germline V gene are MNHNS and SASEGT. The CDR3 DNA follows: TGTGCCAGCAGTGATCATGCTGTGAACACTGAAGCTTTCTTT. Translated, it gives CASSDHAVNTEAFF.